Here is one T cell receptor (beta chain) with its context. Its specificity is unknown. The sample comes from a study of T cell responses to AZD1222 COVID-19 vaccine. The protocol was immunoSEQ multiplex PCR, while the TCRdb copy is restricted to in-frame clones and leaves out a portion. The table has 120,000 or so clones, around 88% seen once; the top ten hold roughly 10%. Overall study results and limits: Spike-specific TCR repertoires showed rising breadth and depth after two AZD1222 doses.

The starting material was peripheral blood, obtained on day 0 of MenACWY control vaccination. This clonotype originated in an adult in good health.

The CDR3 DNA is TGTGCCAGCAGTGAAGTTAGCCTTGGGGGGGGCACTGAAGCTTTCTTT. Translation gives CASSEVSLGGGTEAFF. V is TRBV6-1 and J is TRBJ1-1, with a weak D call TRBD1 (5 bases). CDR3 length: 16 residues. Germline CDR1 reads MNHNS; CDR2 reads SASEGT. V shed 1 base and J shed 4 bases, with 16 bases lying between them.